This T cell receptor beta chain was identified during a study of blood T cell repertoires in COVID-19. Background on the study: Sites across the United States, Italy and Spain contributed samples from acute and convalescent COVID-19. Nucleic acid was either cDNA or gDNA, and it came from T cells, B-cell-depleted T cells, or PBMCs.

As processed by the authors: From reference gene primer amplification, estimates of nucleated cell counts were derived. Here immunoSEQ multiplex PCR was the method, and the copy in TCRdb shows in-frame clones only, minus some. V and J calls plus clone size are reproduced from that table; the DNA served to infer D and trimming. The table includes around 150,000 clones, roughly three quarters detected once. This CDR3 contains 15 residues. Germline V gene data show CDR1 as SGHRS and CDR2 as YFSETQ. V was shortened by 1 base and J by 4 bases, with 14 bases between the two germline ends. Input material: peripheral blood. The chain has TRBV5-1 and TRBJ1-2; D remains unclear. The receptor's source is a man between 60 and 75 years old with acute or convalescent COVID-19. The CDR3 sequence is CASSLTFRRGYGYTF. DNA of the CDR3: TGCGCCAGCAGCTTGACGTTCAGGCGGGGCTATGGCTACACCTTC.